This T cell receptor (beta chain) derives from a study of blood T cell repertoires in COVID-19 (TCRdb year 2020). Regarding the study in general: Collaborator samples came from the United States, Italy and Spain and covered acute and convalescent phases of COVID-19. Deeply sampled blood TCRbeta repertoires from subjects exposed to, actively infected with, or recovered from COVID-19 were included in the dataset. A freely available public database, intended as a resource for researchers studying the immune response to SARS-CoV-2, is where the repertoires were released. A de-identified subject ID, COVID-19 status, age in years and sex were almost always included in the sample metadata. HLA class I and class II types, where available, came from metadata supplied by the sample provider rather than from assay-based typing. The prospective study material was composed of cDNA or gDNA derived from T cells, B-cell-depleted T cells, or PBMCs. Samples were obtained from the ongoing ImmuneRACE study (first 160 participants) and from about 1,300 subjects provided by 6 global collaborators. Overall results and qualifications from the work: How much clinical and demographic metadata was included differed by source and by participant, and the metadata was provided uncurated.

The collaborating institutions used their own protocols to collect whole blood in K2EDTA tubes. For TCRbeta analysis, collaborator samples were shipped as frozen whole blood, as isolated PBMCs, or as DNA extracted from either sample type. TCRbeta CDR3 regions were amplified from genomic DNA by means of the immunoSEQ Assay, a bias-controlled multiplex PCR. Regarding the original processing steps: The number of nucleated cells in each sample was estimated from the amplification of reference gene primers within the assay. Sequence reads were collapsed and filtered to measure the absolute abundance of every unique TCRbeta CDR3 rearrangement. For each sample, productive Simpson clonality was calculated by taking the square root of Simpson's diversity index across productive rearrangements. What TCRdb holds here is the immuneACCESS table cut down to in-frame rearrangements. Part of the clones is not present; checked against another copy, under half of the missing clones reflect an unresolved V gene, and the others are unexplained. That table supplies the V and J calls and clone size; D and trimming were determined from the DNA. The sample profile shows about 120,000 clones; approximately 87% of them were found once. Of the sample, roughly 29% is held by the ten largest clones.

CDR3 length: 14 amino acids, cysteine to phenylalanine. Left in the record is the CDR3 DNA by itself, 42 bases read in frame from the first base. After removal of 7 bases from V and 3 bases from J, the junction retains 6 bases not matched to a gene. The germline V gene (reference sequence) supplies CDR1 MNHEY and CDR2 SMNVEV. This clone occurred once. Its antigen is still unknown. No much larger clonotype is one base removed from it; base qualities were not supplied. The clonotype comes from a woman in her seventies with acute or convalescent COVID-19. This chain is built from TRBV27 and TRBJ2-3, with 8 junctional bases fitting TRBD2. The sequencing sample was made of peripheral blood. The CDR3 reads CASKLGGATDTQYF. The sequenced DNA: TGTGCCAGCAAACTCGGGGGGGCTACAGATACGCAGTATTTT.